Below, 30 T cell receptor beta chains from the same sample are listed, as sequenced in a study of cytomegalovirus exposure and HLA in healthy donors (TCRdb year 2017). The library was prepared using the immunoSEQ multiplex PCR assay. For the multiplex PCR, a mixture combining 60 forward primers for TCR Vbeta segments and 13 reverse primers for TCR Jbeta segments was used. TCRdb stores this immuneACCESS table with in-frame sequences only. Part of the clones is absent; in the studies checked, under half of the shortfall reflects unresolved V genes, and no reason is known for the rest. This sample comprises about 140,000 clones, 70% of them detected only once. Under 2% of the sample is in the top ten clones. The sample taken for sequencing was PBMCs. The receptors were gathered from a woman aged 25 to 45 in good health and CMV-seronegative.

The chain carries TRBV7-3 and TRBJ2-3; possible D gene TRBD1, 6 bases. CDR1 and CDR2 from the germline V gene are SGHTA and FQGTGA. Trimming shortened V by 2 bases and J by 8 bases, and 20 bases separated the two germline ends. CDR3 length equals 16 residues. The CDR3 is CASSLVGTNGPGTQYF. The CDR3 DNA sequence: TGTGCCAGCAGCTTAGTCGGGACAAACGGTCCGGGTACGCAGTATTTT.

The chain combines TRBV28 with TRBJ1-1; D unclear. V gave up 5 bases and J gave up 6 bases, with 13 bases separating them. Germline loops: CDR1 MDHEN, CDR2 SYDVKM. The CDR3 loop spans 13 amino acids. CDR3 loop: CASSKMPGPEAFF. CDR3 DNA: TGTGCCAGCAGTAAGATGCCGGGTCCTGAAGCTTTCTTT.

V is TRBV30 and J is TRBJ1-1; D unresolved. Germline values: CDR1 GTSNPN, CDR2 SVGIG (reference sequence). CDR3 length equals 12 residues. Trimming pared 2 bases from V and 3 bases from J, leaving 7 bases between. CDR3 loop: CAWSSVDTEAFF. The DNA of the CDR3 is TGTGCCTGGAGTAGCGTGGACACTGAAGCTTTCTTT.

Points on this clone: One end of the junction is discordant with germline, which a read error may explain. The chain carries TRBV6-5 and TRBJ1-2; 10 bases match TRBD1. The CDR3 is 14 residues long. Germline values: CDR1 MNHEY, CDR2 SVGAGI. This CDR3 reads CASSPGTGVYDYTF. CDR3 coding DNA: TGTGCCAGCAGCCCCGGGACAGGGGTCTATGACTACACCTTC.

The V and J genes are TRBV6-5 and TRBJ1-1; TRBD1 is a possible D gene (5 bases). The CDR3 is 14 amino acids. Germline CDR1 is MNHEY and CDR2 is SVGAGI. Trimming cost V 5 bases and J 0 bases, with 10 bases left between them. The CDR3 protein is CASSSRALNTEAFF. The CDR3 DNA follows: TGTGCCAGCAGTAGCAGGGCTTTGAACACTGAAGCTTTCTTT.

CDR3 protein: CASSEAEADLGQPQHF. CDR3 nucleotide sequence: TGCGCCAGCAGCGAGGCGGAGGCGGACCTGGGTCAGCCCCAGCATTTT. J is TRBJ1-5 and V is TRBV4-1; D call uncertain. The CDR3 is 16 amino acids. Germline assignment: CDR1 MGHRA and CDR2 YSYEKL. Trimming left V 5 bases short and J 6 bases short, with 20 bases between.

V gene TRBV28 combines with J gene TRBJ1-1, with TRBD1 matching 7 bases. CDR1 is MDHEN, CDR2 SYDVKM, per germline. This CDR3 has 16 amino acids. V was pared by 2 bases and J by 3 bases, with 9 bases of the junction left unmatched. The CDR3 DNA reads TGTGCCAGCAGTTTACCTTATTCAGGGGGTTACACTGAAGCTTTCTTT. It encodes CASSLPYSGGYTEAFF.

This sequence joins TRBV5-6 and TRBJ2-4, with D uncertain. V lost 3 bases and J lost 0, with 13 bases in between. From germline, CDR1 is SGHDT and CDR2 YYEEEE. This CDR3 region has 16 residues. The chain's CDR3 is CASSSPVALAKNIQYF. In nucleotides, the CDR3 is TGTGCCAGCAGCTCACCGGTCGCATTAGCCAAAAACATTCAGTACTTC.

This clone was seen a few times. The chain recombines TRBV21-1 with TRBJ1-1; the table's D call of TRBD1 was not tested on the DNA. TRBV21-1 is a known pseudogene. The CDR3 sequence is 14 residues long. CDR3 loop: CASSLTGGNTEAFF. In DNA form, the CDR3 reads TGTGCCAGCAGCCTGACAGGCGGGAACACTGAAGCTTTCTTT.

This clone came up once. The genes are TRBV18 and TRBJ1-3; TRBD1 might be the D (6 bases). The CDR3 sequence is 17 residues long. Germline V gene data show CDR1 as KGHSH and CDR2 as LQKENI. The germline V and J ends were trimmed by 4 bases and 1 base, with 17 bases remaining between them. As DNA, the CDR3 is TGTGCCAGCTCACGACTCCGGGACACACAATCTGGAAACACCATATATTTT. This encodes CASSRLRDTQSGNTIYF.

The gene calls are TRBV27 and TRBJ2-3, with TRBD2 identical over 13 bases. Germline CDR1 is MNHEY and CDR2 is SMNVEV (reference sequence). The CDR3 has 17 amino acids. The ends lost 3 bases at V and 4 bases at J; junction bases unmatched: 7. CDR3 loop: CASSLGLTSGGSDTQYF. The CDR3 DNA follows: TGTGCCAGCAGTTTGGGATTGACTAGCGGGGGGTCAGATACGCAGTATTTT.

This chain uses TRBV7-8 with TRBJ2-1; D possibly corresponds to TRBD1 (5 bases). From germline, CDR1 is SGHVS and CDR2 FQNEAQ. The CDR3 is 16 residues long. Deletions cut 2 bases from V and 8 bases from J, with 19 bases between. The CDR3 region has the DNA TGTGCCAGCAGCTTAATTAGGGGCAGGGTTCACGATGAGCAGTTCTTC. It translates to CASSLIRGRVHDEQFF.

The chain joins TRBV7-8 to TRBJ2-3; 7 bases fit TRBD2. CDR3 size: 14 residues. The J segment lost 3 bases and the V segment lost 1 base, leaving 1 base of the junction unmatched. The germline V gene has CDR1 SGHVS and CDR2 FQNEAQ. Here the CDR3 DNA reads TGTGCCAGCAGCTTAGGAGCGGGGACAGATACGCAGTATTTT. Its protein is CASSLGAGTDTQYF.

This clone was recorded a few times. The genes are TRBV6-5 and TRBJ1-1; D is ambiguous. Germline-derived CDR1 and CDR2 are MNHEY and SVGAGI. Trimming stripped 3 bases from V and 7 bases from J, with 18 bases between. The CDR3 runs to 15 residues. The DNA of the CDR3 is TGTGCCAGCAGTTATAGTAGCGGAACACCACTTGAAGCTTTCTTT. Protein: CASSYSSGTPLEAFF.

The rearrangement uses TRBV7-2 and TRBJ2-3, with 10 positions matching TRBD2. There are 16 residues in the CDR3. With V trimmed by 4 bases and J by 5 bases, 9 bases remained unmatched. Germline V gene sequence: CDR1 SGHTA, CDR2 FQGNSA. The CDR3 DNA reads TGTGCCAGCAGCTCCGTGGGGAGCGGGGGGGGAGATACGCAGTATTTT. Amino acids: CASSSVGSGGGDTQYF.

V is TRBV5-1 and J is TRBJ2-5; 12 bases fit TRBD2. This CDR3 region has 15 residues. V shed 4 bases and J 2 bases; nucleotides not matched to a gene: 3. Germline assignment: CDR1 SGHRS and CDR2 YFSETQ. In DNA form, the CDR3 reads TGCGCCAGCAGCACACTAGCGGGGGGACAAGAGACCCAGTACTTC. Translating gives CASSTLAGGQETQYF.

This clone occurred once. The rearrangement links TRBV6-1 to TRBJ2-7; possible D gene TRBD2, 5 bases. The V gene lost 6 bases and the J gene lost 0 bases, with 15 bases spanning the gap. Germline V gene lookup returns CDR1 MNHNS and CDR2 SASEGT. This CDR3 is built from 15 residues. For the CDR3, the DNA is TGTGCCAGCAGGCAAGCGGCCTTGAGCTCCTACGAGCAGTACTTC. It translates to CASRQAALSSYEQYF.

J is TRBJ2-3 and V is TRBV28; 9 bases fit TRBD2. Germline loops: CDR1 MDHEN, CDR2 SYDVKM. Trimming cost V 6 bases and J 2 bases; bases outside gene matches: 6. The length of the CDR3 is 15 residues. The CDR3, as DNA: TGTGCCAGCAGGCTTAGCGGGGGTTACACAGATACGCAGTATTTT. It specifies CASRLSGGYTDTQYF. The whole variable domain, filled in from reference TRBV28 and TRBJ2-3, reads DVKVTQSSRYLVKRTGEKVFLECVQDMDHENMFWYRQDPGLGLRLIYFSYDVKMKEKGDIPEGYSVSREKKERFSLILESASTNQTSMYLCASRLSGGYTDTQYFGPGTRLTVL.

On this clone itself: The junction departs from germline at one end; a sequencing error may be responsible. The J gene is TRBJ2-2, the V gene TRBV29-1; 10 nucleotides line up with TRBD1. The germline gives CDR1 SQVTM, CDR2 ANQGSEA. The CDR3 contains 15 residues. The CDR3 region is CSVEGTGVGTGELFF. The CDR3 coding sequence is TGCAGCGTAGAAGGGACAGGGGTCGGCACCGGGGAGCTGTTTTTT.

The gene calls are TRBV18 and TRBJ2-1; 7 bases match TRBD2. Germline V gene sequence: CDR1 KGHSH, CDR2 LQKENI. J gave up 7 bases and V 6 bases, and 9 bases lay outside the gene matches. This CDR3 has 14 residues. This CDR3 reads CASSVIKAGNEQFF. The CDR3, as DNA: TGTGCCAGCTCTGTTATTAAAGCGGGGAATGAGCAGTTCTTC.

The V and J genes are TRBV28 and TRBJ1-1, with TRBD1 identical over 7 bases. Germline V lookup: CDR1 MDHEN, CDR2 SYDVKM. The trim removed 4 bases at V and 11 bases at J, leaving 7 bases unmatched. This CDR3 has 12 residues. In DNA, the CDR3 is TGTGCCAGCAGTTCAGAAAAGGGGGCCGCTTTCTTT. This sequence encodes CASSSEKGAAFF.

The V gene is TRBV11-2, the J gene TRBJ2-1; 9 bases align to TRBD1. Per the germline V gene, CDR1 is SGHAT and CDR2 is FQNNGV. The CDR3 has 15 amino acids. J was trimmed by 2 bases and V by 3 bases; bases with no gene match: 2. CDR3 nucleotides: TGTGCCAGCAGCTTGGGACAGGGAGCCTACAATGAGCAGTTCTTC. Protein: CASSLGQGAYNEQFF.

The genes are TRBV7-3 and TRBJ2-2; D is uncertain. V gave up 5 bases and J gave up 5 bases, with 21 bases separating them. From germline, CDR1 is SGHTA and CDR2 FQGTGA. The CDR3 is made up of 17 amino acids. In nucleotides, the CDR3 is TGTGCCAGCAGCCCGAAGACCTCTCTAGTTACTACCGGGGAGCTGTTTTTT. Translated, it gives CASSPKTSLVTTGELFF. The variable domain in full, with the rest retrieved from reference TRBV7-3 and TRBJ2-2, is GAGVSQTPSNKVTEKGKYVELRCDPISGHTALYWYRQSLGQGPEFLIYFQGTGAADDSGLPNDRFFAVRPEGSVSTLKIQRTERGDSAVYLCASSPKTSLVTTGELFFGEGSRLTVL.

The chain couples TRBV4-1 to TRBJ1-4, with D perhaps TRBD1 (5 bases). The CDR3 is 16 amino acids. V shed 0 bases and J shed 7 bases, with 15 bases lying between them. The germline V gene encodes CDR1 MGHRA and CDR2 YSYEKL. This chain's CDR3 is CASSQDGGRTSEKLFF. The DNA of the CDR3 is TGCGCCAGCAGCCAAGACGGGGGACGTACTTCTGAAAAACTGTTTTTT.

The CDR3 nucleotides are TGTGCCAGCAGCTATCCTCGAGGGGGAACTGAAGCTTTCTTT. It encodes CASSYPRGGTEAFF. The V call is TRBV11-2, the J call TRBJ1-1; possibly TRBD1 for D (6 bases). In germline, CDR1 is SGHAT, CDR2 FQNNGV. The CDR3 has 14 residues. Trimming cost V 4 bases and J 5 bases, with 14 bases left between them. Full variable domain (outside the CDR3, taken from reference TRBV11-2 and TRBJ1-1): EAGVAQSPRYKIIEKRQSVAFWCNPISGHATLYWYQQILGQGPKLLIQFQNNGVVDDSQLPKDRFSAERLKGVDSTLKIQPAKLEDSAVYLCASSYPRGGTEAFFGQGTRLTVV.

The chain combines TRBV28 with TRBJ1-1; the match to TRBD1 covers 10 bases. The CDR3 runs to 14 residues. The germline V gene encodes CDR1 MDHEN and CDR2 SYDVKM. The J segment lost 4 bases and the V segment lost 6 bases, leaving 5 bases of the junction unmatched. CDR3 region: CASRLGQGGTEAFF. CDR3 in DNA: TGTGCCAGCAGGTTAGGACAGGGGGGCACTGAAGCTTTCTTT.

This chain uses TRBV19 with TRBJ1-6, with TRBD1 as a possible D gene (6 bases). CDR3 length equals 15 residues. Germline loops: CDR1 LNHDA, CDR2 SQIVND (reference sequence). V dropped 2 bases and J dropped 14 bases, with 19 bases sitting between them. The CDR3, as DNA: TGTGCCAGTAGTATATCGGGGCGGGGGGCCGAGGCCCTCCACTTT. This encodes CASSISGRGAEALHF.

The chain carries TRBV6-1 and TRBJ1-3; 7 bases align to TRBD1. V dropped 6 bases and J dropped 3; count of bases not matched to a gene: 5. CDR3 length equals 14 residues. Germline V gives CDR1 MNHNS, CDR2 SASEGT. Written as DNA, the CDR3 is TGTGCCAGCAGCGCTGGGACAGATGGAAACACCATATATTTT. Amino acids: CASSAGTDGNTIYF.

The chain is built from TRBV11-2 and TRBJ2-2, with 8 bases aligning to TRBD2. Germline lookup yields CDR1 SGHAT and CDR2 FQNNGV. Trimming took 6 bases from V and 3 from J; bases not matched to a gene: 0. The CDR3 is made up of 13 amino acids. The CDR3 sequence: CASRTSDTGELFF. CDR3 coding DNA: TGTGCCAGCAGGACTAGCGACACCGGGGAGCTGTTTTTT.

V gene TRBV6-1 combines with J gene TRBJ2-7; D is uncertain. V was shortened by 5 bases and J by 3 bases, with 5 bases between the two germline ends. Germline V CDR1 and CDR2: MNHNS, SASEGT. The CDR3 length is 11 residues. The CDR3 here is CASSQNYEQYF. In DNA form, the CDR3 reads TGTGCCAGCAGTCAAAACTACGAGCAGTACTTC.